This T cell receptor (beta chain) emerged from a study of blood T cell repertoires in COVID-19. Germline lookup yields CDR1 KGHDR and CDR2 SFDVKD. J lost 0 bases, V lost 3 bases, and 5 bases had no gene match. The CDR3 consists of 16 residues. Method: immunoSEQ multiplex PCR; TCRdb's copy keeps in-frame clones and lacks some. The profile shows tens of thousands of clones, 92% of them singletons. This sequence originates from a human donor in a cohort sampled during active COVID-19. This rearrangement joins TRBV24-1 to TRBJ2-3; 7 bases agree with TRBD2. The source material was peripheral blood. The CDR3: CATSDAPGGSTDTQYF. The CDR3 nucleotides read TGTGCCACCAGTGATGCCCCGGGGGGTAGCACAGATACGCAGTATTTT.